This T cell receptor (beta chain) appears in the sequencing data of a study of blood T cell repertoires in COVID-19. Study information: Donors in the United States, Italy and Spain gave samples during acute or convalescent COVID-19. PBMCs, B-cell-depleted T cells, or T cells were the source of the cDNA or gDNA that made up the material.

Sequenced by immunoSEQ multiplex PCR; TCRdb stores in-frame clones only, minus some. This table has about 59,000 clones, around 80% appearing once. V was cut by 5 bases and J by 6 bases, with 16 bases left in between. The CDR3 runs to 14 residues. Germline V CDR1 and CDR2: MGHRA, YSYEKL. The genes are TRBV4-1 and TRBJ2-5, with D possibly matching TRBD2 (6 bases). The sequence came from a man aged 80 or over with acute or convalescent COVID-19. The sequenced sample consisted of peripheral blood. The CDR3 sequence: CASSYDGGEQTQYF. The CDR3 DNA follows: TGCGCCAGCAGCTATGACGGCGGGGAACAGACCCAGTACTTC.